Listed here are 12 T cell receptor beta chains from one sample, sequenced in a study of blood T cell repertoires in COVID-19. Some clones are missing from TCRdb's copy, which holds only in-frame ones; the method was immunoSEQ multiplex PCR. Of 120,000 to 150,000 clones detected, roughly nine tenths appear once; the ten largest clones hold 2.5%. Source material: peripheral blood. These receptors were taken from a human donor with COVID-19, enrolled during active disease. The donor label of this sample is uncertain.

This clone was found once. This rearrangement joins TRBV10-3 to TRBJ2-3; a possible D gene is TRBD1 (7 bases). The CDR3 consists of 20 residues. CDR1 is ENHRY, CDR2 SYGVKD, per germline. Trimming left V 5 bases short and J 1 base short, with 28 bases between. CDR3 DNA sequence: TGTGCCATCAGTCCCACGGAGGGCAGGGGGAATAGGCTACGCACAGATACGCAGTATTTT. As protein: CAISPTEGRGNRLRTDTQYF.

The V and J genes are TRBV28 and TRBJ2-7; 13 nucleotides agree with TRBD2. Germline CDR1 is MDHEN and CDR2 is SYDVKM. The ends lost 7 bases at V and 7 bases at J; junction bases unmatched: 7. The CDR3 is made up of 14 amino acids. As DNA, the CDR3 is TGTGCCAGCATCGGGACTAGCGGGACGGGGGAGCAGTACTTC. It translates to CASIGTSGTGEQYF.

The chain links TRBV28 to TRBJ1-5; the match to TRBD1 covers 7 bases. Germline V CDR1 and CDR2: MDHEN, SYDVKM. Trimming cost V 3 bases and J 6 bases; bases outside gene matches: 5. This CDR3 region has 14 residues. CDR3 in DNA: TGTGCCAGCAGTTTTAGACAGGGCTCTCAGCCCCAGCATTTT. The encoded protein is CASSFRQGSQPQHF.

CDR3 amino acids: CASSLRGNQPQHF. The CDR3 DNA follows: TGTGCCAGCAGCTTACGAGGCAATCAGCCCCAGCATTTT. The chain employs TRBV7-2 and TRBJ1-5; D is uncertain. Trimming took off 2 bases at V and 2 bases at J, with 4 bases between the two ends. The CDR3 is made up of 13 amino acids. The germline CDR1 and CDR2 sequences are SGHTA and FQGNSA.

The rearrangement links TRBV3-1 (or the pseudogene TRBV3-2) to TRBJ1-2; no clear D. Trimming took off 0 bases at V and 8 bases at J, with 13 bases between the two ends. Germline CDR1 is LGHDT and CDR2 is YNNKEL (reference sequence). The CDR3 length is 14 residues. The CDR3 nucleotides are TGTGCCAGCAGCCAAGAAGCATCTCTGAGGGGCTACACCTTC. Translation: CASSQEASLRGYTF.

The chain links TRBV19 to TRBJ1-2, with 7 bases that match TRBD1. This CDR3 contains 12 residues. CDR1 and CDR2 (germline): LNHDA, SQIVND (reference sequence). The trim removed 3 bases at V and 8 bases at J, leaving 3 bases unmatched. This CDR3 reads CASSMYRGGYTF. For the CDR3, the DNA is TGTGCCAGTAGTATGTACAGGGGCGGCTACACCTTC.

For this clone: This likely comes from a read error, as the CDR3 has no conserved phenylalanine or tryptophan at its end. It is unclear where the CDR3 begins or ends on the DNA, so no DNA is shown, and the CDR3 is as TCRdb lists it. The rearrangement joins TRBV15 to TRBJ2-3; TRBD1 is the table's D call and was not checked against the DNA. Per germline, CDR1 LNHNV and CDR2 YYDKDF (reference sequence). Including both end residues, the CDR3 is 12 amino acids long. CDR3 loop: CATSRDWQGGVM.

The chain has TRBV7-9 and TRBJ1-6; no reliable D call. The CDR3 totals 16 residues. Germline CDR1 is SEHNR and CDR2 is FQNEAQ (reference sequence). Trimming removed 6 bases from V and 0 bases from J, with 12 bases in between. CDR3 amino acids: CASRPGGPSYNSPLHF. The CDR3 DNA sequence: TGTGCCAGCAGACCCGGAGGGCCCTCCTATAATTCACCCCTCCACTTT.

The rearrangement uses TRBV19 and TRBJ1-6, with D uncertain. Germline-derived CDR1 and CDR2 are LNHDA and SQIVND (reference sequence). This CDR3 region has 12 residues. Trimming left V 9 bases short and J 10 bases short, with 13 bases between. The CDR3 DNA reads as TGTGCCAGCAGAGAGCGGAGCTCACCCCTCCACTTT. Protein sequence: CASRERSSPLHF. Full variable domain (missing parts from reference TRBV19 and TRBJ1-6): DGGITQSPKYLFRKEGQNVTLSCEQNLNHDAMYWYRQDPGQGLRLIYYSQIVNDFQKGDIAEGYSVSREKKESFPLTVTSAQKNPTAFYLCASRERSSPLHFGNGTRLTVT.

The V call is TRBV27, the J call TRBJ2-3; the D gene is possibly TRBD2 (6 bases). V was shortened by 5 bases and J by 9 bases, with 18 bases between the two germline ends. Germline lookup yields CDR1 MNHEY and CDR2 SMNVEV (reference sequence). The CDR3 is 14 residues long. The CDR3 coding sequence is TGTGCCAGCAGTAAGGGCGGGACCCCGCGGACGCAGTATTTT. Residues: CASSKGGTPRTQYF.

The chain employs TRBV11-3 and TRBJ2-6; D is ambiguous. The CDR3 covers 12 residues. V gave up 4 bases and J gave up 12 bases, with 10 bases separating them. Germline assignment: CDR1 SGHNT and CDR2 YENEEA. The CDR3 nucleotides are TGTGCCAGCAGCTCCTGGCCGGGCGTCCTGACTTTC. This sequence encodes CASSSWPGVLTF.

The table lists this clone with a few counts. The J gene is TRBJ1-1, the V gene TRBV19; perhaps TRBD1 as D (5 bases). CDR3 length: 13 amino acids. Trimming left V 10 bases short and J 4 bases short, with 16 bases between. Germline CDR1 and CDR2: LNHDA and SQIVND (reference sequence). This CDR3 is CATRRQIGTEAFF. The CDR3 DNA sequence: TGTGCCACTAGAAGACAGATCGGCACTGAAGCTTTCTTT. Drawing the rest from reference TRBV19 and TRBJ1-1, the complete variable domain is DGGITQSPKYLFRKEGQNVTLSCEQNLNHDAMYWYRQDPGQGLRLIYYSQIVNDFQKGDIAEGYSVSREKKESFPLTVTSAQKNPTAFYLCATRRQIGTEAFFGQGTRLTVV.